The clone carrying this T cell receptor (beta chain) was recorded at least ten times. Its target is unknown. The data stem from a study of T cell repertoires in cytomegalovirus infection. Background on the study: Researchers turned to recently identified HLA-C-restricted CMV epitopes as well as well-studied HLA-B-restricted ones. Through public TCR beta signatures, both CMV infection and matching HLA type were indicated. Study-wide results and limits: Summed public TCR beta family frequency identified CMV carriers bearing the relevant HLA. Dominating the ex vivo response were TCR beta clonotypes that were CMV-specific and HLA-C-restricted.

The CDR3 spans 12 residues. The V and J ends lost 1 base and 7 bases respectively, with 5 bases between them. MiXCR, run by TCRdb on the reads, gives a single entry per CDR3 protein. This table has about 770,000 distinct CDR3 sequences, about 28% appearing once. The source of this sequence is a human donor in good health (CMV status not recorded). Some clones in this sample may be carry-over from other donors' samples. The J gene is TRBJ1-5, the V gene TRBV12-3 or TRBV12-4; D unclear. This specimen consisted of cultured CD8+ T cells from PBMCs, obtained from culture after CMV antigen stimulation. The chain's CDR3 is CASSLEPQPQHF. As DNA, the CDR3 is TGTGCCAGCAGTTTAGAGCCGCAGCCCCAGCATTTT.